Sequencing of this T cell receptor (beta chain) was carried out in a study of shared clonotypes between healthy human individuals. The CDR3 contains 17 residues. From germline, CDR1 is SQVTM and CDR2 ANQGSEA. Clones were sequenced by immunoSEQ multiplex PCR, and TCRdb holds only the in-frame ones, with some missing. Seen here are roughly 500,000 clones, about 72% observed once, and the top ten hold 12%. The sequenced sample was PBMCs. The sequence derives from a woman aged 35 to 49 in good health. Some clones in this sample may be carry-over from other donors' samples. The chain employs TRBV29-1 and TRBJ2-7, with 11 bases lining up with TRBD2. TRBJ2-1 explains the end of the DNA better; the J call may be wrong. CDR3 loop: CSVRGTSGNYSYNEQFF. DNA for the CDR3: TGCAGCGTTCGGGGGACTAGCGGCAACTACTCCTACAATGAGCAGTTCTTC.